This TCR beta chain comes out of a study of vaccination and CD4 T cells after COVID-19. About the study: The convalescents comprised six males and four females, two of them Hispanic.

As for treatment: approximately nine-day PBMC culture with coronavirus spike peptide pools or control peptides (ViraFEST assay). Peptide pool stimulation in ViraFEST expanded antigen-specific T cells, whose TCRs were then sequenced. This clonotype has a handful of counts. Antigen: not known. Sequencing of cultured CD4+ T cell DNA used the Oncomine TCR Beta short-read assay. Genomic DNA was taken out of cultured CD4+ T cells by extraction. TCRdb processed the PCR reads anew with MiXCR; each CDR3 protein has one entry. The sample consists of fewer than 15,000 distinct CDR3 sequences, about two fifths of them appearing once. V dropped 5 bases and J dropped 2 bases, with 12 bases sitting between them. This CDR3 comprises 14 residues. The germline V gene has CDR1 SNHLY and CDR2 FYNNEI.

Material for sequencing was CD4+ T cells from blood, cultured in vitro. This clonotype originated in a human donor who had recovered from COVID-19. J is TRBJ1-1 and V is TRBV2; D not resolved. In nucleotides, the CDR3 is TGTGCCAGCAGTCTCACGATGGGTAACACTGAAGCTTTCTTT. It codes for CASSLTMGNTEAFF.